These 17 T cell receptor beta chains were all obtained from the same sample, sequenced in a study of blood T cells in healthy people across ages. A J-beta primer mix and a sample-barcoded 5' primer were used in a second PCR of roughly 6 to 11 cycles. TCRdb reprocessed the 5' RACE reads via MiXCR and lists one record per CDR3 protein. Of 1,500,000 or so distinct CDR3 sequences in the sample, around 40% were seen once. Material for sequencing was blood. The origin of the receptors is a woman younger than 30 in good health.

V usage is TRBV3-1 and J usage is TRBJ1-2, with TRBD1 matching 9 bases. CDR3 size: 14 residues. Looked up from germline, CDR1 is LGHDT and CDR2 is YNNKEL (reference sequence). After removal of 6 bases from V and 4 bases from J, the junction contained 6 bases not matched to a gene. The CDR3 sequence is CASRIQGAGYGYTF. As DNA, the CDR3 is TGTGCCAGCAGGATACAGGGGGCAGGCTATGGCTACACCTTC.

This clonotype was detected a few times. This chain connects TRBV20-1 to TRBJ1-1; the D is unclear. CDR1 and CDR2 from the germline V gene are DFQATT and SNEGSKA (reference sequence). This CDR3 is 14 amino acids long. With 3 bases removed from V and 0 bases from J, the gap between germline ends came to 11 bases. In DNA form, the CDR3 reads TGCAGTGCTAGGGTGGGCACTTTGAACACTGAAGCTTTCTTT. Translation gives CSARVGTLNTEAFF.

Points on this clonotype: One junction end does not reproduce the germline sequence, and a read error may be involved. The chain recombines TRBV6-2 or TRBV6-3 with TRBJ1-5, with 7 bases matching TRBD1. The germline CDR1 and CDR2 sequences are MNHEY and SVGEGT. The CDR3 consists of 16 residues. The CDR3 loop is CASRYSSRGGNQPQHF. CDR3 sequence (DNA): TGTGCCAGCAGGTACTCGAGCAGGGGGGGCAATCAGCCCCAGCATTTT.

The V call is TRBV12-3 or TRBV12-4, the J call TRBJ2-4; perhaps TRBD2 as D (6 bases). Trimming stripped 8 bases from V and 7 bases from J, with 18 bases between. The CDR3 length is 14 residues. The DNA of the CDR3 is TGTGCCAGCCGTCTGTCGATGGAGGGGAACATTCAGTACTTC. It encodes CASRLSMEGNIQYF.

The sample holds a few counts of this clonotype. The chain is built from TRBV6-2 or TRBV6-3 and TRBJ1-5, with TRBD1 matching over 7 bases. CDR3 size: 17 residues. The ends lost 6 bases at V and 0 bases at J; junction bases unmatched: 11. Germline CDR1 and CDR2: MNHEY and SVGEGT. Here the CDR3 reads CASSSRDSLYSNQPQHF. The CDR3, as DNA: TGTGCCAGCAGCTCTCGGGACAGCCTCTATAGCAATCAGCCCCAGCATTTT.

This clonotype was recorded a few times. This chain uses TRBV9 with TRBJ2-7; the D is unclear. Germline V CDR1 and CDR2: SGDLS, YYNGEE. CDR3 length: 14 residues. The V and J ends lost 2 bases and 3 bases respectively, with 12 bases between them. The CDR3 spells CASSVGGQNYEQYF. The CDR3 coding sequence is TGTGCCAGCAGCGTTGGTGGGCAGAACTACGAGCAGTACTTC.

The genes are TRBV3-1 and TRBJ1-1; D remains ambiguous. The CDR3 extends over 14 amino acids. From germline, CDR1 is LGHDT and CDR2 YNNKEL (reference sequence). The germline V and J ends were trimmed by 1 base and 3 bases, with 9 bases remaining between them. CDR3 loop: CASSQGPGDTEAFF. The DNA of the CDR3 is TGTGCCAGCAGCCAAGGTCCGGGCGACACTGAAGCTTTCTTT.

This chain links TRBV10-3 with TRBJ2-1; TRBD1 agrees at 10 bases. The CDR3 sequence is 14 residues long. Losses at the gene ends were 6 bases for V and 6 bases for J; bases not matched to a gene: 5. The V gene's germline CDR1 is ENHRY and CDR2 SYGVKD. The CDR3 nucleotides are TGTGCCATCAGCGGGGGACAGGGGATCAATGAGCAGTTCTTC. Translating it yields CAISGGQGINEQFF.

This chain joins TRBV20-1 and TRBJ2-5; 7 positions match TRBD2. V gave up 7 bases and J gave up 11 bases; unmatched junction bases: 10. There are 11 residues in the CDR3. CDR1 and CDR2 (germline): DFQATT, SNEGSKA (reference sequence). CDR3 protein: CSGTRAVEQYF. The CDR3 DNA is TGCAGTGGGACTAGAGCGGTAGAGCAGTACTTC.

This clonotype turned up a few times. The V and J genes are TRBV9 and TRBJ2-3; TRBD2 aligns across 14 bases. The trim removed 3 bases at V and 1 base at J, leaving 7 bases unmatched. The germline CDR1 and CDR2 sequences are SGDLS and YYNGEE. The CDR3 covers 18 residues. The CDR3: CASSARLAGGRGTDTQYF. In nucleotides, the CDR3 is TGTGCCAGCAGCGCCCGACTAGCGGGAGGGAGGGGCACAGATACGCAGTATTTT.

This clonotype came up a few times. The chain couples TRBV12-3 or TRBV12-4 to TRBJ1-5, with 7 bases lining up with TRBD1. V lost 5 bases and J lost 5; bases outside the gene matches: 6. The CDR3 extends over 14 amino acids. As DNA, the CDR3 is TGTGCCAGCAGTAACAGGGGTGTGCATCAGCCCCAGCATTTT. Protein sequence: CASSNRGVHQPQHF.

This chain connects TRBV7-2 to TRBJ1-4; D is possibly TRBD1 (6 bases). Trimming pared 8 bases from V and 4 bases from J, leaving 17 bases between. The CDR3 is 15 residues long. Germline CDR1 and CDR2: SGHTA and FQGNSA. The CDR3 loop is CASCARGSINEKLFF. CDR3 coding DNA: TGTGCCAGCTGTGCCAGGGGTAGTATTAATGAAAAACTGTTTTTT.

The table lists this clonotype with a few counts. This sequence joins TRBV28 and TRBJ2-6; D is perhaps TRBD1 or TRBD2 (5 bases each). Trimming removed 7 bases from V and 2 bases from J, with 18 bases in between. CDR3 length equals 17 residues. Germline V gives CDR1 MDHEN, CDR2 SYDVKM. In nucleotides, the CDR3 is TGTGCCAGCAATCAAGTACATTTGGGGGCTGGGGCCAACGTCCTGACTTTC. This gives the protein CASNQVHLGAGANVLTF.

This clonotype showed up just a few times. The chain joins TRBV12-3 or TRBV12-4 to TRBJ1-1; 11 bases agree with TRBD1. CDR3 length: 14 residues. After removal of 8 bases from V and 5 bases from J, the junction contained 7 bases not matched to a gene. The CDR3 DNA reads as TGTGCCAGCGCCGGGACAGGGGGAGTGACTGAAGCTTTCTTT. Its protein is CASAGTGGVTEAFF.

The chain employs TRBV12-3 or TRBV12-4 and TRBJ2-1; 11 nucleotides match TRBD2. The CDR3 is 14 residues long. The V segment lost 3 bases and the J segment 11 bases; nucleotides outside the gene matches: 6. The CDR3 spells CASSFNLAGGKQFF. CDR3 DNA: TGTGCCAGCAGTTTCAACCTAGCGGGGGGCAAGCAGTTCTTC.

The gene calls are TRBV3-1 and TRBJ1-2, with 8 bases that match TRBD1. The CDR3 consists of 16 residues. Unmatched junction bases numbered 12, after V lost 5 bases and J lost 4 bases. Per the germline V gene, CDR1 is LGHDT and CDR2 is YNNKEL (reference sequence). As DNA, the CDR3 is TGTGCCAGCAGCTCTCTTAACGGCGGGACAGGCTATGGCTACACCTTC. As protein: CASSSLNGGTGYGYTF.

The V call is TRBV4-1, the J call TRBJ2-2; TRBD2 matches 10 bases. Unmatched junction bases numbered 6, after V lost 4 bases and J lost 1 base. The V gene's germline CDR1 is MGHRA and CDR2 YSYEKL. There are 17 residues in the CDR3. CDR3: CASSPLAGVLNTGELFF. The CDR3 nucleotides are TGCGCCAGCAGCCCCCTAGCGGGAGTCCTGAACACCGGGGAGCTGTTTTTT.